The 28 T cell receptor beta chains given below trace back to one sample, sequenced in a study of T-cell memory formation after mild COVID-19. TCRdb ran MiXCR on the 5' RACE reads and lists one entry per CDR3 protein. This table has more than 300,000 distinct CDR3 sequences, 20% to 25% appearing once. Sequencing was carried out using PBMCs or a T cell subset sorted from them (not recorded which). These receptors all stem from a man in his late teens or twenties who had mild COVID-19 (a few samples of this study predate the infection). Cell type and time point are not known.

The rearrangement links TRBV18 to TRBJ2-5; the match to TRBD2 covers 7 bases. Germline V gene lookup returns CDR1 KGHSH and CDR2 LQKENI. V gave up 3 bases and J gave up 5 bases; unmatched junction bases: 6. This CDR3 has 14 residues. CDR3 nucleotides: TGTGCCAGCTCACCGTCGGCGGGGGAGGAGACCCAGTACTTC. Its protein product is CASSPSAGEETQYF.

Comments on this clonotype: A much larger clonotype is one base distant, so this may be a read error. The chain links TRBV7-9 to TRBJ1-1; possible D gene TRBD1, 6 bases. Germline values: CDR1 SEHNR, CDR2 FQNEAQ (reference sequence). CDR3 length: 13 residues. Trimming stripped 6 bases from V and 1 base from J, with 9 bases between. The CDR3 region is CASRYRENTEAFF. In DNA, the CDR3 is TGTGCCAGCAGGTACAGGGAGAACACTGAAGCTTTCTTT.

This clonotype was counted only a few times. This chain joins TRBV4-1 and TRBJ2-1; 14 bases agree with TRBD2. Germline CDR1 and CDR2: MGHRA and YSYEKL. The CDR3 runs to 18 residues. With V trimmed by 4 bases and J by 0 bases, 5 bases remained unmatched. The CDR3 here is CASSLGTSGGLSYNEQFF. CDR3 coding DNA: TGCGCCAGCAGCCTCGGGACTAGCGGGGGTCTCTCCTACAATGAGCAGTTCTTC.

The chain uses TRBV11-2 and TRBJ2-1; 7 bases are shared with TRBD1. CDR3 size: 16 residues. V lost 3 bases to trimming and J lost 7 bases; unmatched junction nucleotides: 12. The germline V gene encodes CDR1 SGHAT and CDR2 FQNNGV. CDR3 DNA: TGTGCCAGCAGCTTGAGGGGGCACTCAGGTGGTAATGAGCAGTTCTTC. Translating gives CASSLRGHSGGNEQFF.

This chain links TRBV12-5 with TRBJ1-5; 7 bases map to TRBD1. The CDR3 sequence is 16 residues long. V lost 6 bases and J lost 5; bases outside the gene matches: 13. The germline gives CDR1 LGHNT, CDR2 FRNRAP. The DNA of the CDR3 is TGTGCTAGTGGCACCGACCAGACAGGGTTCGATCAGCCCCAGCATTTT. It encodes CASGTDQTGFDQPQHF.

The genes are TRBV5-1 and TRBJ2-5; 10 nucleotides match TRBD2. Germline-derived CDR1 and CDR2 are SGHRS and YFSETQ. Germline trimming cut 1 base from V and 4 bases from J; bases unmatched to any gene: 4. The CDR3 sequence is 15 residues long. CDR3 DNA: TGCGCCAGCAGCTTGTCTAGCGGGGGCGGAGAGACCCAGTACTTC. This sequence encodes CASSLSSGGGETQYF.

The gene calls are TRBV10-3 and TRBJ2-7; 8 bases fit TRBD2. The length of the CDR3 is 15 residues. The V and J ends lost 6 bases and 2 bases, in that order; junction bases with no gene match: 9. Germline CDR1 ENHRY, CDR2 SYGVKD. The CDR3 loop reads CAISRGGAQTYEQYF. The DNA for the CDR3 is TGTGCCATCAGCCGGGGGGGGGCCCAAACCTACGAGCAGTACTTC.

This clonotype was picked up a small number of times. The V and J genes are TRBV29-1 and TRBJ2-7; D possibly corresponds to TRBD2 (5 bases). Germline lookup yields CDR1 SQVTM and CDR2 ANQGSEA. The CDR3 spans 11 residues. V was trimmed by 5 bases and J by 6 bases, leaving 11 bases between them. Here the CDR3 reads CSVSIRGEQYV. Here the CDR3 DNA reads TGCAGCGTTAGCATCCGGGGCGAGCAGTACGTC.

J is TRBJ2-5 and V is TRBV9; TRBD2 matches 9 bases. CDR3 length: 15 amino acids. CDR1 is SGDLS and CDR2 is YYNGEE in the germline V gene. V lost 0 bases and J lost 1; bases outside the gene matches: 1. The CDR3 bases are TGTGCCAGCAGCGTAGGTAGCGGGGGCCAAGAGACCCAGTACTTC. It encodes CASSVGSGGQETQYF.

The rearrangement links TRBV10-3 to TRBJ2-1; a possible D gene is TRBD1 (5 bases). CDR3 length equals 13 residues. The V and J ends lost 6 bases and 3 bases respectively, with 9 bases between them. Looked up from germline, CDR1 is ENHRY and CDR2 is SYGVKD. The CDR3 loop is CAISSTDYNEQFF. The CDR3 nucleotides read TGTGCCATCAGCTCGACAGACTACAATGAGCAGTTCTTC.

Only a few counts were recorded for this clonotype. The V gene is TRBV10-2, the J gene TRBJ1-4, with D possibly TRBD1 on 6 matching bases. Germline CDR1 and CDR2: WSHSY and SAAADI. The CDR3 spans 15 residues. With 3 bases removed from V and 8 bases from J, the gap between germline ends came to 16 bases. CDR3 bases: TGCGCCAGCAGTGATCACACCCGTCAGGGGGAAAAACTGTTTTTT. As protein: CASSDHTRQGEKLFF.

The table lists this clonotype with a few counts. CDR3 sequence: CASSLVGNEKLFF. CDR3 sequence (DNA): TGCGCCAGCAGCTTGGTTGGGAATGAAAAACTGTTTTTT. The chain carries TRBV5-1 and TRBJ1-4; D gene ambiguous. CDR1 and CDR2 from the germline V gene are SGHRS and YFSETQ. Trimming removed 0 bases from V and 5 bases from J, with 5 bases in between. CDR3 length: 13 residues.

The chain combines TRBV2 with TRBJ2-5; D gene ambiguous. V lost 7 bases and J 2 bases, leaving 8 bases between the germline ends. Germline V gene data show CDR1 as SNHLY and CDR2 as FYNNEI. The CDR3 runs 12 residues. The CDR3 loop reads CASMRDQETQYF. The CDR3, as DNA: TGTGCCAGCATGCGAGATCAAGAGACCCAGTACTTC.

This clonotype was seen a handful of times. The chain combines TRBV25-1 with TRBJ2-1, with D possibly matching TRBD2 (7 bases). The CDR3 spans 13 residues. The V end lost 8 bases, the J end lost 6 bases, and 14 bases lay between the germline ends. The germline V gene encodes CDR1 MGHDK and CDR2 SYGVNS. For the CDR3, the DNA is TGTGCCAGCTTGGGGGGGCTGGTCAATGAGCAGTTCTTC. Translating it yields CASLGGLVNEQFF.

The chain carries TRBV7-2 and TRBJ2-3; D is possibly TRBD1 (6 bases). This CDR3 is 16 amino acids long. Trimming left V 4 bases short and J 8 bases short, with 22 bases between. CDR1 is SGHTA and CDR2 is FQGNSA in the germline V gene. The CDR3 bases are TGTGCCAGCAGCTCAGGGGTAGGCTATGGTCAGGGTACGCAGTATTTT. Its translation is CASSSGVGYGQGTQYF.

The chain uses TRBV20-1 and TRBJ1-1, with a possible D match to TRBD1 (5 bases). The CDR3 runs 14 residues. Germline V CDR1 and CDR2: DFQATT, SNEGSKA (reference sequence). The V end lost 6 bases, the J end lost 2 bases, and 16 bases lay between the germline ends. DNA for the CDR3: TGCAGTGCCAAGCGACAGACTTTAAACACTGAAGCTTTCTTT. This gives the protein CSAKRQTLNTEAFF.

Here the CDR3 DNA reads TGTGCCAGCAGCTTTCCAGGGGATACGCAGTATTTT. Encoded protein: CASSFPGDTQYF. The gene calls are TRBV7-3 and TRBJ2-3; perhaps TRBD1 as D (5 bases). V was cut by 3 bases and J by 6 bases, with 7 bases left in between. This CDR3 region has 12 residues. CDR1 SGHTA and CDR2 FQGTGA come from the germline V gene.

The rearrangement uses TRBV12-3 or TRBV12-4 and TRBJ2-7; 16 nucleotides line up with TRBD2. The CDR3 extends over 16 amino acids. J lost 5 bases, V lost 5 bases, and 6 bases had no gene match. The CDR3 DNA is TGTGCCAGCAGTCCGGGACTAGCGGGGGGGCGCAACGAGCAGTACGTC. Translated: CASSPGLAGGRNEQYV.

The chain has TRBV27 and TRBJ1-5, with 7 bases aligning to TRBD1. The junction had 17 bases not matched to a gene; V was cut back by 5 bases and J by 7 bases. The CDR3 consists of 17 residues. Germline V gene sequence: CDR1 MNHEY, CDR2 SMNVEV (reference sequence). CDR3 sequence reads: CASSPTRIGGRGQPQHF. Written as DNA, the CDR3 is TGTGCCAGCAGTCCAACCCGTATAGGGGGCAGGGGCCAGCCCCAGCATTTT.

This clonotype was found once. The rearrangement joins TRBV4-1 to TRBJ1-5, with TRBD1 as a possible D gene (5 bases). Trimming took 0 bases from V and 5 from J, leaving 14 bases between them. Per germline, CDR1 MGHRA and CDR2 YSYEKL. There are 16 residues in the CDR3. This CDR3 reads CASSQEVGVVYQPQHF. The CDR3 DNA reads TGCGCCAGCAGCCAAGAAGTAGGGGTAGTGTATCAGCCCCAGCATTTT.

In this sample, this clonotype turned up a few times. V is TRBV7-3 and J is TRBJ2-1; D gene uncertain. The CDR3 extends over 14 amino acids. In germline, CDR1 is SGHTA, CDR2 FQGTGA. V lost 7 bases and J lost 6, with 16 bases in between. For the CDR3, the DNA is TGTGCCAGCACACCGATCGTCGGTAGCAATGAGCAGTTCTTC. Amino acids: CASTPIVGSNEQFF.

This clonotype came up a few times. The chain uses TRBV9 and TRBJ2-7; D perhaps matches TRBD2 (5 bases). The germline V and J ends were trimmed by 0 bases and 6 bases, with 16 bases remaining between them. The germline V gene encodes CDR1 SGDLS and CDR2 YYNGEE. The CDR3 has 15 residues. The CDR3 DNA reads TGTGCCAGCAGCGTAGACACCCGGAGGTCCGCCGAGCAGTACTTC. Its translation is CASSVDTRRSAEQYF. Variable domain in full (rest from reference TRBV9 and TRBJ2-7): DSGVTQTPKHLITATGQRVTLRCSPRSGDLSVYWYQQSLDQGLQFLIQYYNGEERAKGNILERFSAQQFPDLHSELNLSSLELGDSALYFCASSVDTRRSAEQYFGPGTRLTVT.

This rearrangement joins TRBV19 to TRBJ1-1; unclear D gene. V was shortened by 9 bases and J by 4 bases, with 15 bases between the two germline ends. Looked up from germline, CDR1 is LNHDA and CDR2 is SQIVND (reference sequence). The CDR3 sequence is 13 residues long. CDR3 sequence reads: CASVWGLGTEAFF. The CDR3 bases are TGTGCCAGCGTGTGGGGATTGGGCACTGAAGCTTTCTTT.

The V call is TRBV20-1, the J call TRBJ1-2; 7 nucleotides match TRBD1. Germline V gene sequence: CDR1 DFQATT, CDR2 SNEGSKA (reference sequence). V shed 0 bases, J shed 4 bases, and the junction held 5 bases outside the gene matches. CDR3 length: 14 amino acids. The CDR3 bases are TGCAGTGCTAGAGACCCTTCAGGGGGCTATGGCTACACCTTC. This translates into CSARDPSGGYGYTF.

The chain is built from TRBV4-1 and TRBJ2-3, with TRBD2 as a possible D gene (5 bases). The germline gives CDR1 MGHRA, CDR2 YSYEKL. Trimming took 0 bases from V and 2 from J, leaving 12 bases between them. The CDR3 sequence is 16 residues long. The CDR3 nucleotides read TGCGCCAGCAGCCAAGATAGGCTAGCTCTCACAGATACGCAGTATTTT. It specifies CASSQDRLALTDTQYF.

The V gene is TRBV2, the J gene TRBJ2-7; 8 bases fit TRBD1. The CDR3 is 14 residues long. Germline V gene lookup returns CDR1 SNHLY and CDR2 FYNNEI. J gave up 2 bases and V 3 bases, and 3 bases lay outside the gene matches. The CDR3 region is CASSEGQATYEQYV. Here the CDR3 DNA reads TGTGCCAGCAGTGAGGGACAGGCTACCTACGAGCAGTACGTC.

On this clonotype: A junction end diverges from the germline sequence, so it may reflect a read error. The rearrangement uses TRBV7-3 and TRBJ2-2; tentatively, D is TRBD2 (7 bases). The germline CDR1 and CDR2 sequences are SGHTA and FQGTGA. This CDR3 is 13 amino acids long. CDR3 sequence: CASWGGDTGVLFF. CDR3 coding DNA: TGTGCCAGCTGGGGGGGGGACACCGGGGTGCTGTTTTTT.

This chain links TRBV7-9 with TRBJ2-7; D is undetermined. Per germline, CDR1 SEHNR and CDR2 FQNEAQ (reference sequence). The CDR3 runs to 14 residues. V was pared by 1 base and J by 0 bases, with 7 bases between. The CDR3 here is CASSLEVASYEQYF. The CDR3 DNA is TGTGCCAGCAGCTTAGAGGTAGCCTCCTACGAGCAGTACTTC.